The sequence of this TCR beta chain was determined in a study of cytomegalovirus exposure and HLA in healthy donors. 13 Jbeta primers and 60 Vbeta primers were used for the PCR. The repertoire was sequenced with immunoSEQ multiplex PCR; TCRdb's copy has only in-frame clones and lacks some. The data contain 150,000 or so clones, roughly 80% of them singletons. Germline V gene lookup returns CDR1 SGDLS and CDR2 YYNGEE. The CDR3 spans 15 residues. The ends were cut back, 4 bases at V and 4 bases at J, with 15 bases in the middle. Study-level results: The HLA-A and HLA-B alleles of most subjects were reportedly predicted accurately from TCR beta sequences. The study designated 150 to 200 TCR beta chains cytomegalovirus-associated. A later analysis found that most CMV-associated TCR beta chains appeared HLA-restricted.

Regarding this clone: The antigen is undetermined.

Sequencing input: PBMCs. The TCR was taken from a man younger than 35 in good health and CMV-seropositive. The chain carries TRBV9 and TRBJ1-3; no clear D. The CDR3 nucleotides are TGTGCCAGCAGCCCCCGTTTTTGGCCCGGAAACACCATATATTTT. Residues: CASSPRFWPGNTIYF.